This T cell receptor beta chain was found in a study of cytomegalovirus exposure and HLA in healthy donors. The study's findings and limits: Owing to their indistinguishability, certain V segments, notably TRBV6-2 and TRBV6-3, were excluded. Several of the most significant clusters appeared, in a later analysis, to be linked to common viral pathogens. A previous analysis found most TCR beta V segments productive roughly 87% or roughly 30% of the time.

The V gene lost 6 bases and the J gene lost 6 bases, with 11 bases spanning the gap. Germline V gene sequence: CDR1 SQVTM, CDR2 ANQGSEA. The CDR3 length is 11 residues. About this clone itself: Its antigen is not identified.

Primers: 60 Vbeta forward and 13 Jbeta reverse. This table comes from immunoSEQ multiplex PCR, and its TCRdb copy is limited to in-frame clones, with some not included. The data hold around 100,000 clones, with around 75% observed a single time. The TCR sequence derives from a woman in her late teens or twenties in good health and CMV-seropositive. This sequence joins TRBV29-1 and TRBJ1-2; D is possibly TRBD1 (6 bases). Sequenced: PBMCs. CDR3 sequence reads: CSVFQGNGYTF. The CDR3 DNA sequence: TGCAGCGTGTTCCAGGGGAATGGCTACACCTTC.